What follows are 5 T cell receptor beta chains derived from one specimen sequenced in a study of control samples from healthy donors and cancer patients. TCRdb keeps only in-frame clones here, not all; method: immunoSEQ multiplex PCR. The table has around 150,000 clones, 96% seen once. The sample comprised blood. Receptors were obtained from a woman aged 30 to 39 in good health.

J is TRBJ2-5 and V is TRBV7-9; 9 positions agree with TRBD1. Per the germline V gene, CDR1 is SEHNR and CDR2 is FQNEAQ (reference sequence). CDR3 length: 15 amino acids. The trim removed 3 bases at V and 4 bases at J, leaving 6 bases unmatched. CDR3 bases: TGTGCCAGCAGCTTGACCGGGACAGGGTTAGAGACCCAGTACTTC. This encodes CASSLTGTGLETQYF.

J is TRBJ1-1 and V is TRBV6-5; D not resolved. This CDR3 has 14 amino acids. Trimming stripped 6 bases from V and 5 bases from J, with 16 bases between. Per germline, CDR1 MNHEY and CDR2 SVGAGI. In nucleotides, the CDR3 is TGTGCCAGCAGACCCCATGAGGGTTTGACTGAAGCTTTCTTT. This gives the protein CASRPHEGLTEAFF.

The V call is TRBV5-1, the J call TRBJ2-7; 8 bases are a match to TRBD2. The CDR3 is 14 residues long. CDR1 is SGHRS, CDR2 YFSETQ, per germline. V lost 3 bases and J lost 1; bases outside the gene matches: 3. The DNA of the CDR3 is TGCGCCAGCAGCTCGGTAGCGGGATCCTACGAGCAGTACTTC. The encoded protein is CASSSVAGSYEQYF.

A single count supports this clone. V is TRBV7-2 and J is TRBJ1-4, with a possible D match to TRBD1 (5 bases). V was trimmed by 5 bases and J by 3 bases, leaving 13 bases between them. The germline V gene has CDR1 SGHTA and CDR2 FQGNSA. The CDR3 sequence is 15 residues long. This chain's CDR3 is CASSPPGGANEKLFF. In DNA, the CDR3 is TGTGCCAGCAGCCCACCGGGGGGAGCTAATGAAAAACTGTTTTTT.

The V gene is TRBV2, the J gene TRBJ2-7; D gene unclear. The CDR3 covers 13 residues. V lost 7 bases to trimming and J lost 0 bases, with 10 bases between them. Germline V lookup: CDR1 SNHLY, CDR2 FYNNEI. The CDR3 DNA reads as TGTGCCAGCACCTGGACGGGCTCCTACGAGCAGTACTTC. It yields the protein CASTWTGSYEQYF.